Sequencing of this T cell receptor beta chain was carried out in a study of blood T cells in healthy people across ages. The study's findings and limits: A roughly linear fall in TCR beta diversity per million T cells was seen with increasing age.

The donors, healthy Caucasians from Russia, were aged about 6 to 95. A word on this clonotype: Its matching antigen is unknown.

A sample-barcoded 5' primer and a J-beta primer mix were used in a second PCR of about 7 to 11 cycles. The yield of each sample was at least 2.5 million CDR3-containing paired-end reads. Via MiXCR, TCRdb re-called the 5' RACE reads, giving one row per CDR3 protein. This sample carries 710,000 or so distinct CDR3 sequences, 20% to 25% of them seen once, and the ten largest clones take about 22%. The specimen sequenced was blood. The sequence derives from a man aged 70 or older in good health.

The CDR3 DNA follows: TGCGCCAGCAGCTTGGTCTGGTCCAACAATGAGCAGTTCTTC. It encodes CASSLVWSNNEQFF. The V call is TRBV5-1, the J call TRBJ2-1; D is uncertain. The CDR3 contains 14 residues. The V and J ends lost 0 bases and 5 bases respectively, with 9 bases between them. Germline V gene lookup returns CDR1 SGHRS and CDR2 YFSETQ. The variable domain in full, with the rest retrieved from reference TRBV5-1 and TRBJ2-1, is KAGVTQTPRYLIKTRGQQVTLSCSPISGHRSVSWYQQTPGQGLQFLFEYFSETQRNKGNFPGRFSGRQFSNSRSEMNVSTLELGDSALYLCASSLVWSNNEQFFGPGTRLTVL.